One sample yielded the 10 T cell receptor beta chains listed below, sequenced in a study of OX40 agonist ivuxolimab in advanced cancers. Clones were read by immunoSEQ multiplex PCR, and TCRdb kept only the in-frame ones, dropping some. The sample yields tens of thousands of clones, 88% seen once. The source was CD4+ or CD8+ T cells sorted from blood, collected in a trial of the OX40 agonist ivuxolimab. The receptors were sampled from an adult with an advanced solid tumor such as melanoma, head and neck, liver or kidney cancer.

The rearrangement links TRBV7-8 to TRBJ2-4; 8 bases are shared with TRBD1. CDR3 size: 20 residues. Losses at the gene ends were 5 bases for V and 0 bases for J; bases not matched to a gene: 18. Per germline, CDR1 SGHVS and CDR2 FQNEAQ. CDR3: CASSVNPEDREPLAKNIQYF. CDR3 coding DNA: TGTGCCAGCAGCGTAAACCCCGAGGACAGGGAGCCTCTAGCCAAAAACATTCAGTACTTC. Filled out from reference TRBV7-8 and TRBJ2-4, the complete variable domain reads GAGVSQSPRYKVAKRGQDVALRCDPISGHVSLFWYQQALGQGPEFLTYFQNEAQLDKSGLPSDRFFAERPEGSVSTLKIQRTQQEDSAVYLCASSVNPEDREPLAKNIQYFGAGTRLSVL.

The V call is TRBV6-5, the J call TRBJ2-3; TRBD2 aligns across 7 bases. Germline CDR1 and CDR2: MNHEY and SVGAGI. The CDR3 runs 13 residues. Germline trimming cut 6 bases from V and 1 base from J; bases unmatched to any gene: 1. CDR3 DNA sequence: TGTGCCAGCAGAGGACTAGGCACAGATACGCAGTATTTT. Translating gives CASRGLGTDTQYF.

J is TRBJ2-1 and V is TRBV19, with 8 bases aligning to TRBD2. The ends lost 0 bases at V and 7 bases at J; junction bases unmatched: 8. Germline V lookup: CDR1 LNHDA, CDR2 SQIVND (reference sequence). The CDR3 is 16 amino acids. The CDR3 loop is CASSIDVASGYNEQFF. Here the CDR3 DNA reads TGTGCCAGTAGTATAGATGTGGCTAGCGGGTATAATGAGCAGTTCTTC.

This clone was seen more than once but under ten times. This chain's CDR3 is CASSDGTGGAPGELFF. For the CDR3, the DNA is TGTGCCAGCAGTGACGGGACAGGGGGCGCCCCCGGGGAGCTGTTTTTT. The chain uses TRBV25-1 and TRBJ2-2, with 12 bases aligning to TRBD1. The V gene end was trimmed by 3 bases and the J gene end by 6 bases; junction bases not matched to a gene: 5. The CDR3 contains 16 residues. The germline gives CDR1 MGHDK, CDR2 SYGVNS.

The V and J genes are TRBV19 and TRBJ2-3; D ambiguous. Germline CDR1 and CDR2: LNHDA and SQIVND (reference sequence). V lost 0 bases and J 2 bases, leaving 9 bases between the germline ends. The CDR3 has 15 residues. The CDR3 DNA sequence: TGTGCCAGTAGTATAGATTCCGGATTCACAGATACGCAGTATTTT. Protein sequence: CASSIDSGFTDTQYF.

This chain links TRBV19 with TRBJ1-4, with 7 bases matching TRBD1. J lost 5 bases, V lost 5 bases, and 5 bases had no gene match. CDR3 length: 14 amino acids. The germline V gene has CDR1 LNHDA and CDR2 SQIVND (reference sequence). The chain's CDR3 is CASSEGGLNEKLFF. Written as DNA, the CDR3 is TGTGCCAGTAGTGAAGGGGGCTTAAATGAAAAACTGTTTTTT.

The CDR3 DNA reads as TGTGCCAGCAGCAGACAGGGAGGCTATGGCTACACCTTC. Protein: CASSRQGGYGYTF. The chain has TRBV16 and TRBJ1-2; 7 positions agree with TRBD1. V lost 5 bases, J lost 4 bases, and 4 bases stayed unmatched. The V gene's germline CDR1 is KGHSY and CDR2 FQNENV. This CDR3 spans 13 amino acids.

CDR3 nucleotide sequence: TGTGCCAGCTCACCCGTCGCCACTGGAAACACCATATATTTT. Encoded protein: CASSPVATGNTIYF. This rearrangement joins TRBV18 to TRBJ1-3; D uncertain. The CDR3 loop spans 14 amino acids. Per germline, CDR1 KGHSH and CDR2 LQKENI. V was cut by 3 bases and J by 2 bases, with 8 bases left in between.

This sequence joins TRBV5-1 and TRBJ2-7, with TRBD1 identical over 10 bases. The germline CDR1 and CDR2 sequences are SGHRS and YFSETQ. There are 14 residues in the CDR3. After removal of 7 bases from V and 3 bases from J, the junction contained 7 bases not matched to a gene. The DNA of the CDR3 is TGCGCCAGCGGTCTCGGGACAGGGGACTACGAGCAGTACTTC. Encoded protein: CASGLGTGDYEQYF.

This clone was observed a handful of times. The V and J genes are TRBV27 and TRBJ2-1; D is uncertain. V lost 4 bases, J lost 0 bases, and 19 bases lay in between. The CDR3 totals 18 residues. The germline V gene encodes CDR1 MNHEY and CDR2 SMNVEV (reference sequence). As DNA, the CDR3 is TGTGCCAGCAGTTCACTGTGGTCGGGCGAGATCTCCTACAATGAGCAGTTCTTC. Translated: CASSSLWSGEISYNEQFF.